The source of this T cell receptor beta chain is a study of vaccination effects on CD4 cells after COVID-19. About this clone: Its target is unknown.

Trimming stripped 5 bases from V and 0 bases from J, with 15 bases between. The V gene's germline CDR1 is SGHAT and CDR2 FQNNGV. The CDR3 consists of 16 residues. Findings and caveats of the study: Late post-vaccination samples showed marked contraction of infection- and vaccine-induced clones.

Assay: immunoSEQ multiplex PCR; the TCRdb copy retains only in-frame clones and omits some. The profile covers 20,000 to 25,000 clones, with 55% to 75% appearing a single time and roughly 12% taken by the ten largest. Antigen-specific CD4+ T cell clonotypes were called by their expansion after viral peptide-pool culture in ViraFEST. CD4+ T cell isolation took place after 10 days of culture. Negative nucleocapsid antibody tests before and after vaccination confirmed no previous SARS-CoV-2 infection. Days 3 and 7 saw half the medium replaced with IL-2 medium. The chain is built from TRBV11-2 and TRBJ2-3; D is possibly TRBD2 (6 bases). The sample was CD4+ T cells from PBMCs cultured with HCoV-NL63 spike peptides, taken before COVID-19 vaccination. The source of this sequence is a human donor who received a COVID-19 vaccine. The CDR3: CASSQYRDLSTDTQYF. The CDR3, as DNA: TGTGCCAGCAGCCAATACCGGGACTTAAGCACAGATACGCAGTATTTT.